A selection of T cell receptor beta chains follows, all from one sample in a study of a mutant IDH1 vaccine in newly diagnosed glioma. Clones were read by immunoSEQ multiplex PCR, and TCRdb kept only the in-frame ones, dropping some. The table records under 90,000 clones, about four fifths of them present only once. This material consisted of PBMCs, taken from a glioma patient treated with radiotherapy, temozolomide or both. Source of these receptors: a man aged 45-65 years with glioma. Both conserved end residues are part of each CDR3. The D gene is left open where the match is weak. Not all rows give a size; the values are once, few, many and, for expanded clones, a class.

TRBD1 . TRBJ2-2 TRBV19 TGTGCCAGTAGTATCAGTTGGCAGGGGGCCGGGGAGCTGTTTTTT CASSISWQGAGELFF
. . TRBJ1-5 TRBV28 TGTGCCACCCGTTCAGGGGCCATCAATCAGCCCCAGCATTTT CATRSGAINQPQHF
. . TRBJ1-1 TRBV7-2 TGTGCCAGCAGCTCTAACACCGGGAGAGGGACTGAAGCTTTCTTT CASSSNTGRGTEAFF
. . TRBJ1-5 TRBV27 TGTGCCAGCAGTTTCTCGGGTATAAATCAGCCCCAGCATTTT CASSFSGINQPQHF
. . TRBJ2-7 TRBV11-2 TGTGCCAGCAGCTTAGACAGGGCCGGCTACGAGCAGTACTTC CASSLDRAGYEQYF
TRBD1 . TRBJ1-5 TRBV27 TGTGCCAGCAGCAGTGACAGGGGCAGCAATCAGCCCCAGCATTTT CASSSDRGSNQPQHF
. . TRBJ1-1 TRBV5-6 TGTGCCAGCAGCTTGGGTCTACAGGGAGACACTGAAGCTTTCTTT CASSLGLQGDTEAFF
. . TRBJ1-3 TRBV6-6 TGTGCCAGCAGCCGCTCTAACACCATATATTTT CASSRSNTIYF
TRBD2 . TRBJ2-7 TRBV7-2 TGTGCCAGCAGCAGTGGGGGGGTCTCCTACGAGCAGTACTTC CASSSGGVSYEQYF
. . TRBJ1-2 TRBV5-6 TGTGCCAGCAGCTTGAGAGTTATGGGGGTTTATGGCTACACCTTC CASSLRVMGVYGYTF
. . TRBJ2-7 TRBV28 TGTGCCAGCAGACAGGGCCTCTACGAGCAGTACTTC CASRQGLYEQYF
. . TRBJ2-1 TRBV25-1 TGTGCCAGCAGTGCCGGGACGGGGTGGGGCAATGAGCAGTTCTTC CASSAGTGWGNEQFF
. once TRBJ1-1 TRBV28 TGTGCCAGCAGTGTGATGACACAGAACACTGAAGCTTTCTTT CASSVMTQNTEAFF
. few TRBJ1-4 TRBV10-3 TGTGCCATCAGTGAAAAGGCGGAAAAACTGTTTTTT CAISEKAEKLFF
. . TRBJ1-4 TRBV4-2 TGTGCCAGCAGCCAAGAGGGGGCCATTAATGAAAAACTGTTTTTT CASSQEGAINEKLFF
. . TRBJ1-6 TRBV27 TGTGCCAGCAGTTTCTACAGGCTGAATTCACCCCTCCACTTT CASSFYRLNSPLHF
TRBD2 . TRBJ2-3 TRBV6-1 TGTGCCAGCAGTGAACAGGCTAGCGGGACCGGGGATACGCAGTATTTT CASSEQASGTGDTQYF
. . TRBJ2-7 TRBV29-1 TGCAGCGTTGAAGGTCTTGAGGGGAGACCGGGCTACGAGCAGTACTTC CSVEGLEGRPGYEQYF
. once TRBJ2-2 TRBV21-1 TGTGCCACCTACCCGCAGGGAAACACCGGGGAGCTGTTTTTT CATYPQGNTGELFF
TRBD1 . TRBJ2-1 TRBV6-5 TGTGCCAGCAGTACTACAGGGGGTTACAATGAGCAGTTCTTC CASSTTGGYNEQFF
. once TRBJ2-2 TRBV7-2 TGTGCCAGCAGCTCTAGGAACACCGGGGAGCTGTTTTTT CASSSRNTGELFF
. few TRBJ2-7 TRBV27 TGTGCCAGCACCAAGTCTCCTCAGGCTGGGGAGCAGTACTTC CASTKSPQAGEQYF
. . TRBJ2-2 TRBV11-2 TGTGCCAGCAGCTTAGACCCGGACACCGGGGAGCTGTTTTTT CASSLDPDTGELFF
. . TRBJ1-3 TRBV5-1 TGCGCCAGCAGCTTGGGAGGGATCTCTGGAAACACCATATATTTT CASSLGGISGNTIYF
. . TRBJ2-5 TRBV10-3 TGTGCCATCAGTGAGCGGGAGACCCAGTACTTC CAISERETQYF
TRBD2 . TRBJ2-3 TRBV4-1 TGCGCCAGCAGCCCCGAGACCGGGACTAGTGCGGTTACGCAGTATTTT CASSPETGTSAVTQYF
. . TRBJ2-2 TRBV4-2 TGTGCCAGCAGACCCGACAGGCCGACGGACACCGGGGAGCTGTTTTTT CASRPDRPTDTGELFF
TRBD1 . TRBJ2-5 TRBV7-9 TGTGCCAGCAGCTTAGCTGGGACAGAAGAGACCCAGTACTTC CASSLAGTEETQYF
. . TRBJ2-6 TRBV29-1 TGCAGCGTTGAAGATCCCAAACCGTCTGGGGCCAACGTCCTGACTTTC CSVEDPKPSGANVLTF